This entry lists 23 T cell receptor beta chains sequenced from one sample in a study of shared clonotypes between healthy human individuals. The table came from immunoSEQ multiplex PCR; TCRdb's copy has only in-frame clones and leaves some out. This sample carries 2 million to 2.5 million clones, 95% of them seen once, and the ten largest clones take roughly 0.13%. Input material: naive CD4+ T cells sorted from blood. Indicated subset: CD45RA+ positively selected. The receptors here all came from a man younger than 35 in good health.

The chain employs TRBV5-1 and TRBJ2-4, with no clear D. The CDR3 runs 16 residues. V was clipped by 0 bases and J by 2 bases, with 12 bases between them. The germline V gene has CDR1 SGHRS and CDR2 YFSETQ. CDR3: CASSLVVPGPKNIQYF. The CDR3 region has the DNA TGCGCCAGCAGCTTGGTCGTGCCAGGACCCAAAAACATTCAGTACTTC.

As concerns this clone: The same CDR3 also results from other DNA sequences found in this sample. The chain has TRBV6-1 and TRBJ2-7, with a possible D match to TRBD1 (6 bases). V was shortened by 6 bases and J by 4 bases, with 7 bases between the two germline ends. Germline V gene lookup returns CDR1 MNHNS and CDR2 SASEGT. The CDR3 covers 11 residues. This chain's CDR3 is CASSDRYEQYF. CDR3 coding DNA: TGTGCCAGCAGCGACAGGTACGAGCAGTACTTC.

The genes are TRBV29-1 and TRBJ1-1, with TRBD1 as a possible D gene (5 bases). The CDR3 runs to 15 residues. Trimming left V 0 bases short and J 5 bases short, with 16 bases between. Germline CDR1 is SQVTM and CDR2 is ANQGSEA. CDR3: CSVEDLAGQRTEAFF. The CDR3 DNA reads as TGCAGCGTTGAAGATCTGGCAGGGCAGAGGACTGAAGCTTTCTTT.

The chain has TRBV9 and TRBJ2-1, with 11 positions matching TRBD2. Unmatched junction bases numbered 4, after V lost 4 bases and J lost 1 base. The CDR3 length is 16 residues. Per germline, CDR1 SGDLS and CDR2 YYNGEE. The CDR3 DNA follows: TGTGCCAGCAGCTTTAGCGGGGGGGCTTCCTACAATGAGCAGTTCTTC. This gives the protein CASSFSGGASYNEQFF.

CDR3 loop: CASSNQGQETQYF. For the CDR3, the DNA is TGTGCCAGTAGTAACCAGGGTCAAGAGACCCAGTACTTC. The chain carries TRBV19 and TRBJ2-5, with a tentative D call TRBD1 (5 bases). V was cut by 4 bases and J by 2 bases, with 8 bases left in between. The CDR3 has 13 amino acids. The V gene's germline CDR1 is LNHDA and CDR2 SQIVND (reference sequence). Together with reference TRBV19 and TRBJ2-5, the CDR3 gives the full variable domain: DGGITQSPKYLFRKEGQNVTLSCEQNLNHDAMYWYRQDPGQGLRLIYYSQIVNDFQKGDIAEGYSVSREKKESFPLTVTSAQKNPTAFYLCASSNQGQETQYFGPGTRLLVL.

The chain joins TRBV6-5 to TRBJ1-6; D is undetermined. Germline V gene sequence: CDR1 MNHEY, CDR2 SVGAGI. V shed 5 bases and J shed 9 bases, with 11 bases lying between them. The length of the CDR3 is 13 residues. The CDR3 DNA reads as TGTGCCAGCAGTCCCTCATTCGGTTCACCCCTCCACTTT. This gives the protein CASSPSFGSPLHF.

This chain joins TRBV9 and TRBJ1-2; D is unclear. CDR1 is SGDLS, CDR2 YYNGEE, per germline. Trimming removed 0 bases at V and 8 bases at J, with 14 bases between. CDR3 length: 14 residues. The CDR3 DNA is TGTGCCAGCAGCGTAGCGGGCCTTCCGCGGGGCTACACCTTC. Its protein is CASSVAGLPRGYTF.

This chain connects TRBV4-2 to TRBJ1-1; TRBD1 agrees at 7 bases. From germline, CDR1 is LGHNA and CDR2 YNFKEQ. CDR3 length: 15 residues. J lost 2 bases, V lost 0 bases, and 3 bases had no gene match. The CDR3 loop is CASSQEGQSNTEAFF. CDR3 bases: TGTGCCAGCAGCCAAGAGGGACAGTCCAACACTGAAGCTTTCTTT.

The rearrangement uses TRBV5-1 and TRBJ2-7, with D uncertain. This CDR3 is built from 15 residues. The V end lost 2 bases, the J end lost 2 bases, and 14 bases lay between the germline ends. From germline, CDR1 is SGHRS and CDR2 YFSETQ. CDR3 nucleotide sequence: TGCGCCAGCAGCTTCGATCCTGGGCAGACCTACGAGCAGTACTTC. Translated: CASSFDPGQTYEQYF. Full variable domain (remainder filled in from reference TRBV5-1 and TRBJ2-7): KAGVTQTPRYLIKTRGQQVTLSCSPISGHRSVSWYQQTPGQGLQFLFEYFSETQRNKGNFPGRFSGRQFSNSRSEMNVSTLELGDSALYLCASSFDPGQTYEQYFGPGTRLTVT.

In nucleotides, the CDR3 is TGTGCCAGCAGTTACCGGCTAGCGGGGGACACCGGGGAGCTGTTTTTT. Its protein is CASSYRLAGDTGELFF. This chain joins TRBV6-6 and TRBJ2-2; 10 positions agree with TRBD2. With 2 bases clipped from V and 3 bases from J, the junction kept 3 bases outside the gene matches. The germline V gene has CDR1 MNHNY and CDR2 SVGAGI (reference sequence). The CDR3 has 16 residues.

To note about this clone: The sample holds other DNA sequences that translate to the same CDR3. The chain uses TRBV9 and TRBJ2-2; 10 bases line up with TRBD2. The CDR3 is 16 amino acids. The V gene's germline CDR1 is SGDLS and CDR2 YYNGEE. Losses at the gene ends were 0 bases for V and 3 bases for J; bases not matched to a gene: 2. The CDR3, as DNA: TGTGCCAGCAGCGTAGGGCTAGCGGGGGACACCGGGGAGCTGTTTTTT. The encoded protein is CASSVGLAGDTGELFF.

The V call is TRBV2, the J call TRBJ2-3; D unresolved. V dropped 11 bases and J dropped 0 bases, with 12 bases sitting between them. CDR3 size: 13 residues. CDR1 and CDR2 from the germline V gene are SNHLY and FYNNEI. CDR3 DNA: TGTGCCGGATGTTCTCAGAGCACAGATACGCAGTATTTT. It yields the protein CAGCSQSTDTQYF.

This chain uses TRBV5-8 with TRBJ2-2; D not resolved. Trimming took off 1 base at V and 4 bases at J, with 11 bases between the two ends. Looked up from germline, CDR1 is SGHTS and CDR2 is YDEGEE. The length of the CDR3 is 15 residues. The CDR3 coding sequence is TGTGCCAGCAGCTTGTGGCAGGTGGTCACCGGGGAGCTGTTTTTT. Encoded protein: CASSLWQVVTGELFF.

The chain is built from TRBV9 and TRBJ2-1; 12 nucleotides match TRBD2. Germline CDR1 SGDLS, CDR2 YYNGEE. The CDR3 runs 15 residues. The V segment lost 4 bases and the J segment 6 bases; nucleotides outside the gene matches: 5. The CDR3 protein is CASSTRTSGTNEQFF. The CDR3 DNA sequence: TGTGCCAGCAGCACTCGGACTAGCGGGACCAATGAGCAGTTCTTC.

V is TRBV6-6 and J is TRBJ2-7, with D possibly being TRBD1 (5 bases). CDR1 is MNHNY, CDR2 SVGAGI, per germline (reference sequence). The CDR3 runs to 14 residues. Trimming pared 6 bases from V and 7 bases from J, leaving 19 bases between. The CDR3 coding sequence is TGTGCCAGCAGGTCAGGGTCCATTAAGGGGGAGCAGTACTTC. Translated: CASRSGSIKGEQYF.

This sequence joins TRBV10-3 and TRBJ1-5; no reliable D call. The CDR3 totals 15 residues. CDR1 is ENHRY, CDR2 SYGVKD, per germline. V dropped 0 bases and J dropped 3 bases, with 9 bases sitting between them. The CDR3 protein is CAISESRLDNQPQHF. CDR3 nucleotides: TGTGCCATCAGTGAGTCCCGGTTAGACAATCAGCCCCAGCATTTT.

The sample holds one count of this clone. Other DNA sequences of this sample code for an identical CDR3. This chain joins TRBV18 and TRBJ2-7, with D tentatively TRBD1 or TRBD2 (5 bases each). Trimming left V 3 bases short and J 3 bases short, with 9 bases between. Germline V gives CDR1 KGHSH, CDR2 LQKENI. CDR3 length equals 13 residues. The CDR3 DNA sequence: TGTGCCAGCTCACCGGGACCGCTCTACGAGCAGTACTTC. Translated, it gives CASSPGPLYEQYF.

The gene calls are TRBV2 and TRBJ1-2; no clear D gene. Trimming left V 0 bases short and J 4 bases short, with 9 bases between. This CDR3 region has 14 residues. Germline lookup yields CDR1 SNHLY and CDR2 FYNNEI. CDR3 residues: CASSEALPPYGYTF. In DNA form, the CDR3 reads TGTGCCAGCAGTGAAGCGCTTCCACCCTATGGCTACACCTTC.

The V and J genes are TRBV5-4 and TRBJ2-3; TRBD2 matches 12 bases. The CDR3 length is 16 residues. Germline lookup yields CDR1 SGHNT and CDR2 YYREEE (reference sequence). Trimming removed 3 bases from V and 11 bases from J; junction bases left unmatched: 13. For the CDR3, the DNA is TGTGCCAGCAGCTCTACTAGCGGGGGGTTATTCCCCGTGCAGTATTTT. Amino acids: CASSSTSGGLFPVQYF.

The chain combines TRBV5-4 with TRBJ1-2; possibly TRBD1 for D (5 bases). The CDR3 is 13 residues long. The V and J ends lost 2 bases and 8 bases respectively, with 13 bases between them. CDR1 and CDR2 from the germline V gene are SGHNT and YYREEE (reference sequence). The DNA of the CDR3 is TGTGCCAGCAGCTTTGGGGGGGTAATGGGCTACACCTTC. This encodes CASSFGGVMGYTF.

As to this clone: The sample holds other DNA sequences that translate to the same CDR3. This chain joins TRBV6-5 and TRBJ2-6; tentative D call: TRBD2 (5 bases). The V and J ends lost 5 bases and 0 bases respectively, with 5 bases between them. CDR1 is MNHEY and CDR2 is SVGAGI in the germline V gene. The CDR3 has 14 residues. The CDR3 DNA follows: TGTGCCAGCAGTCGGGGCTCTGGGGCCAACGTCCTGACTTTC. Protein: CASSRGSGANVLTF.

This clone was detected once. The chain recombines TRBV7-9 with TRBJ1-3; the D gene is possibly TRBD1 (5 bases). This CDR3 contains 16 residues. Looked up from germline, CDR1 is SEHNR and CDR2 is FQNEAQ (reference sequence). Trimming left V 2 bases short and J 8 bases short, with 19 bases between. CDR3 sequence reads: CASSLYAPGGGDTIYF. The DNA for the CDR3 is TGTGCCAGCAGCTTATACGCCCCGGGGGGAGGAGACACCATATATTTT.

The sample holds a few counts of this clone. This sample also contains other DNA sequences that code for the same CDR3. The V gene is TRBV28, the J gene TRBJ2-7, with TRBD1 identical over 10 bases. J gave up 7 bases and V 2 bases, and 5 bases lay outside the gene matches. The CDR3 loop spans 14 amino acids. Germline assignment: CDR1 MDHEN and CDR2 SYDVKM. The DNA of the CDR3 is TGTGCCAGCAGTTTACGACAGGGGGCTTATGAGCAGTACTTC. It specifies CASSLRQGAYEQYF.